These T cell receptor beta chains were read from a single sample in a study of technical replicates of blood from a few donors. Measured with immunoSEQ multiplex PCR; TCRdb has only the in-frame clones, and not every one. The sample shows some 80,000 clones, approximately 93% of them seen only once. The sequenced sample consisted of T cells isolated from PBMCs. These receptors all stem from a human donor in good health. Each CDR3 is given with its conserved first and last residue. Each record gives: D gene, V gene, clone size, J gene, CDR3 protein, CDR3 DNA. A D gene is named only where the DNA matches it firmly. The listing skips clone size in some rows; elsewhere it reads once, few, many or a size class.

NA	TRBV11-2	NA	TRBJ2-5	CASSFEGEGEETQYF	TGTGCCAGCAGCTTTGAGGGGGAAGGGGAAGAGACCCAGTACTTC
NA	TRBV5-1	NA	TRBJ1-1	CASSPDGGSTEAFF	TGCGCCAGCAGCCCAGATGGGGGGAGCACTGAAGCTTTCTTT
NA	TRBV19	NA	TRBJ2-7	CASSNQYGSYEQYF	TGTGCCAGTAGTAACCAGTATGGCTCCTACGAGCAGTACTTC
TRBD2	TRBV2	NA	TRBJ2-5	CASSTQGRAELTQYF	TGTGCCAGCAGTACCCAAGGGAGGGCAGAATTGACCCAGTACTTC
TRBD1	TRBV28	NA	TRBJ1-1	CASSAGTGELTEAFF	TGTGCCAGCAGCGCCGGGACAGGGGAGCTCACTGAAGCTTTCTTT
TRBD1	TRBV6-1	NA	TRBJ2-2	CASVGQGRKTGELFF	TGTGCCAGCGTCGGACAGGGGCGGAAGACCGGGGAGCTGTTTTTT
TRBD1	TRBV6-5	NA	TRBJ2-7	CASSFGTGVEQYF	TGTGCCAGCAGCTTCGGGACAGGGGTCGAGCAGTACTTC
TRBD2	TRBV5-6	NA	TRBJ2-1	CASSLEIAGGNEQFF	TGTGCCAGCAGCTTGGAGATAGCGGGGGGAAATGAGCAGTTCTTC
TRBD2	TRBV29-1	once	TRBJ2-5	CSGAGGIQETQYF	TGCAGCGGGGCGGGAGGTATACAAGAGACCCAGTACTTC
TRBD2	TRBV7-3	once	TRBJ2-7	CASSLFPRGSETYEQYF	TGTGCCAGCAGCTTATTTCCCCGCGGGAGCGAGACCTACGAGCAGTACTTC